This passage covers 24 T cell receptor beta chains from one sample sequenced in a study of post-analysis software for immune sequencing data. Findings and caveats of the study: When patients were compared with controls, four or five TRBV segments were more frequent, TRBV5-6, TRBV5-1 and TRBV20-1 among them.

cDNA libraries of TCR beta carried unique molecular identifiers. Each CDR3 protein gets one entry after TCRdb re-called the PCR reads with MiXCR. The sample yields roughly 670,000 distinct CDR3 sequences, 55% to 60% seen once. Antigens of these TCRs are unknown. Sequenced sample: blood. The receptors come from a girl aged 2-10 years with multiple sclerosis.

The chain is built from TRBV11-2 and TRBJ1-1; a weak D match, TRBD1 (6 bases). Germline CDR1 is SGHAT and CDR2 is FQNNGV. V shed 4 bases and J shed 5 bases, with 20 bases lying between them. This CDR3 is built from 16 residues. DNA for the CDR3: TGTGCCAGCAGCTGGGGGGTTGGCAGGGGAGGAACTGAAGCTTTCTTT. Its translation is CASSWGVGRGGTEAFF.

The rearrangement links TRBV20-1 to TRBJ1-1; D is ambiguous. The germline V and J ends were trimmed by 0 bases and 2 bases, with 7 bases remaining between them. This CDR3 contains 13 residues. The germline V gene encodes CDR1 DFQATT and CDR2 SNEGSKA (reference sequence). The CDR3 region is CSARDIANTEAFF. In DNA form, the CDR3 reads TGCAGTGCTAGAGATATCGCAAACACTGAAGCTTTCTTT.

CDR3 sequence (DNA): TGCGCCAGCAGCCCGGCAGGGCGGAGCCGGGTCTCATCCTACAATGAGCAGTTCTTC. Protein sequence: CASSPAGRSRVSSYNEQFF. This chain connects TRBV4-1 to TRBJ2-1, with D perhaps TRBD1 (5 bases). CDR3 length: 19 amino acids. Trimming removed 4 bases from V and 1 base from J, with 23 bases in between. Per the germline V gene, CDR1 is MGHRA and CDR2 is YSYEKL.

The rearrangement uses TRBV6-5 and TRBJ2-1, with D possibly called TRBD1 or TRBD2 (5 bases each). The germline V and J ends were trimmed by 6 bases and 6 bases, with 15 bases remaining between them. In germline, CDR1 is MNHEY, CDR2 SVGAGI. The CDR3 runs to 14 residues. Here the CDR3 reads CASSPGAPPNEQFF. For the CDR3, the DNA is TGTGCCAGCAGCCCCGGGGCCCCCCCCAATGAGCAGTTCTTC.

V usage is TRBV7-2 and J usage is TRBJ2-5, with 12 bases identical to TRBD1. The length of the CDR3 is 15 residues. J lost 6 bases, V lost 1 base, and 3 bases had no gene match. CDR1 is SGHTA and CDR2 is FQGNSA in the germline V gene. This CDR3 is CASSLGGQGAQTQYF. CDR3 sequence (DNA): TGTGCCAGCAGCTTAGGGGGACAGGGGGCGCAGACCCAGTACTTC.

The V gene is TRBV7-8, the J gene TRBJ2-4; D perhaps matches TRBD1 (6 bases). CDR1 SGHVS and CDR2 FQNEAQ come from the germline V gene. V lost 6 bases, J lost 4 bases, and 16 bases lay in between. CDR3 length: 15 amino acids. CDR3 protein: CASSPNRVPKNIQYF. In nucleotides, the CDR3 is TGTGCCAGCAGTCCGAACAGGGTTCCTAAAAACATTCAGTACTTC. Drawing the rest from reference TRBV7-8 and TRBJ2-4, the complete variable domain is GAGVSQSPRYKVAKRGQDVALRCDPISGHVSLFWYQQALGQGPEFLTYFQNEAQLDKSGLPSDRFFAERPEGSVSTLKIQRTQQEDSAVYLCASSPNRVPKNIQYFGAGTRLSVL.

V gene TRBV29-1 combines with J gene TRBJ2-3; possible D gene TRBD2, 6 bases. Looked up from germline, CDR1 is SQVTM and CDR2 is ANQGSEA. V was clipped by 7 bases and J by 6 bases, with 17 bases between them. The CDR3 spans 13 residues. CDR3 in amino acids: CSEEGDRADTQYF. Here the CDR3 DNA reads TGCAGCGAGGAGGGAGACCGGGCCGATACGCAGTATTTT.

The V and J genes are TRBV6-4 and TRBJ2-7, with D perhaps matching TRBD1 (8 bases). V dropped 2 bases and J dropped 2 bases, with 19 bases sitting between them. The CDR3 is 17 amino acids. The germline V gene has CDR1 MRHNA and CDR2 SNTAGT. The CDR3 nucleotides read TGTGCCAGCAGTGACACCGAGAGACAGGGGAGGGCCTACGAGCAGTACTTC. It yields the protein CASSDTERQGRAYEQYF.

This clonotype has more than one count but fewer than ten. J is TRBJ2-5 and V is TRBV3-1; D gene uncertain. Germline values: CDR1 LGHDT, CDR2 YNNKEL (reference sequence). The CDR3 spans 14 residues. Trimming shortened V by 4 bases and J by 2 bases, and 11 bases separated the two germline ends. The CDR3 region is CASSRSRQQETQYF. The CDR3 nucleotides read TGTGCCAGCAGCCGAAGCAGGCAACAAGAGACCCAGTACTTC.

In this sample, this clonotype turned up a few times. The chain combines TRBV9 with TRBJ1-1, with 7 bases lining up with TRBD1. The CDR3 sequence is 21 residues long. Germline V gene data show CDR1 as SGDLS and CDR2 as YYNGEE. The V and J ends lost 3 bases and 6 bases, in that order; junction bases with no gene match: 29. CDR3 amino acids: CASSGGQVLGRLDLLDAEAFF. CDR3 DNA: TGTGCCAGCAGCGGAGGACAGGTTTTGGGGCGGCTGGATTTACTGGACGCTGAAGCTTTCTTT.

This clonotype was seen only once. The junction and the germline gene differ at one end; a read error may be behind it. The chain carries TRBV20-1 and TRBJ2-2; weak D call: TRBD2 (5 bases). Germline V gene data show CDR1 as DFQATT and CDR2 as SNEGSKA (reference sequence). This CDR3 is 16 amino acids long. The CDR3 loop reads CSALSIRAGNTGERFF. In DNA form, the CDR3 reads TGCAGTGCTTTGAGTATTCGGGCTGGCAACACCGGGGAGCGGTTTTTT.

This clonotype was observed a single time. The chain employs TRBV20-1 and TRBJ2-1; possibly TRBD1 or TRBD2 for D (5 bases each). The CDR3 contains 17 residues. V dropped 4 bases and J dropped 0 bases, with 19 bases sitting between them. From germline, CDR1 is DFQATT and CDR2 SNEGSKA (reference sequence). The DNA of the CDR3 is TGCAGTGCTAAAATCCCGGGGCAGTCATCCTCCTACAATGAGCAGTTCTTC. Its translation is CSAKIPGQSSSYNEQFF.

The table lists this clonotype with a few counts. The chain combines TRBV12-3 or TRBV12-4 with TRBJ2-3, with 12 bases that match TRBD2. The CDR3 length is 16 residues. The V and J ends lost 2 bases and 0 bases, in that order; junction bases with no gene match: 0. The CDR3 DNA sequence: TGTGCCAGCAGTTTAACTAGCGGGGGGAGCACAGATACGCAGTATTTT. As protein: CASSLTSGGSTDTQYF.

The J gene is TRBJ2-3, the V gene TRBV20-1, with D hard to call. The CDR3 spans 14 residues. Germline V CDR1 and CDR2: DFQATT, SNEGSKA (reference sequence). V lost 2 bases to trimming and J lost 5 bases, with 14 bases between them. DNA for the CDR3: TGCAGTGCTAGAAGACTGGCAGCCGGAGATACGCAGTATTTT. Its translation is CSARRLAAGDTQYF.

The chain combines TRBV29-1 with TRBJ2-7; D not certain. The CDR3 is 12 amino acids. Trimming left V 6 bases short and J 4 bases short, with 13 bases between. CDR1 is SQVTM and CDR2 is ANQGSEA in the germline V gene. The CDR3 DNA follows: TGCAGCGTGGCCGCCGGGCAGTACGAGCAGTACTTC. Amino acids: CSVAAGQYEQYF.

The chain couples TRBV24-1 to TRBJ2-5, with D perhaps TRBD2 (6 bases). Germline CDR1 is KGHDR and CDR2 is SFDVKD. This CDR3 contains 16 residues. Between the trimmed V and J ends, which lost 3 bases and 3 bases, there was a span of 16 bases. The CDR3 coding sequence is TGTGCCACCAGTGATCCCCCCTCGGGACTTAAAGAGACCCAGTACTTC. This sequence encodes CATSDPPSGLKETQYF.

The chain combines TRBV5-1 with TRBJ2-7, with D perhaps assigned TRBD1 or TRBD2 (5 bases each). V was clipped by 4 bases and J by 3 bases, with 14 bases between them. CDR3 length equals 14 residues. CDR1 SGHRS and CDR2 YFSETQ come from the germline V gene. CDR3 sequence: CASSPRDGFYEQYF. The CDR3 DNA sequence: TGCGCCAGCAGCCCCCGGGACGGGTTCTACGAGCAGTACTTC. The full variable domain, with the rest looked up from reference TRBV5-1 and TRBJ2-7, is KAGVTQTPRYLIKTRGQQVTLSCSPISGHRSVSWYQQTPGQGLQFLFEYFSETQRNKGNFPGRFSGRQFSNSRSEMNVSTLELGDSALYLCASSPRDGFYEQYFGPGTRLTVT.

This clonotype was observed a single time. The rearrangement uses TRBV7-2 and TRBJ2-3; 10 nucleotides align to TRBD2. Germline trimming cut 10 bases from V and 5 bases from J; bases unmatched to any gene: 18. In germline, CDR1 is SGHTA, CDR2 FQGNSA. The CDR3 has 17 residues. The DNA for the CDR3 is TGTGCCACCGCGGAGGCCCGGCTAGCGGGGGTATTAGATACGCAGTATTTT. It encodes CATAEARLAGVLDTQYF.

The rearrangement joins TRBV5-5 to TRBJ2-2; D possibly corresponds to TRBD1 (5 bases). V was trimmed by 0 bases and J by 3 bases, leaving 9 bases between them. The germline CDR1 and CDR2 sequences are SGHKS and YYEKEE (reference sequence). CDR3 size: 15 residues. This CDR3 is CASSLATGDTGELFF. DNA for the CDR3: TGTGCCAGCAGCTTGGCTACAGGAGACACCGGGGAGCTGTTTTTT.

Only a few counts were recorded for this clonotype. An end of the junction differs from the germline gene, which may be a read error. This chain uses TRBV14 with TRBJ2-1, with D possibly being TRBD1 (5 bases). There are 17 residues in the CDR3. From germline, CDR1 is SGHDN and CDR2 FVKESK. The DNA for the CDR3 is TGTGCCGGCAGCCAAGTAGAATCATGGGGCGTCTGGAATGAGCAGTTCTTC. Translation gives CAGSQVESWGVWNEQFF.

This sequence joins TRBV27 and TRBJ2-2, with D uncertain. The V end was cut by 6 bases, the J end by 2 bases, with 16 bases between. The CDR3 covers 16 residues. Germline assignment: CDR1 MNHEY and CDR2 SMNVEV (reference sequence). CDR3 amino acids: CASRLTQPPNTGELFF. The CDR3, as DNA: TGTGCCAGCAGACTAACCCAGCCACCTAACACCGGGGAGCTGTTTTTT.

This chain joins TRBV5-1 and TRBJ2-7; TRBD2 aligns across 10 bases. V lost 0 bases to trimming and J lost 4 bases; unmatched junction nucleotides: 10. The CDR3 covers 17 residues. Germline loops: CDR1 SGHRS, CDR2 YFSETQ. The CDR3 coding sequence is TGCGCCAGCAGCTTGGCCAGAGCGGCTAGCGGGAGTTACGAGCAGTACTTC. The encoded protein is CASSLARAASGSYEQYF. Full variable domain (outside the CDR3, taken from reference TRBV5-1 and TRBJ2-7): KAGVTQTPRYLIKTRGQQVTLSCSPISGHRSVSWYQQTPGQGLQFLFEYFSETQRNKGNFPGRFSGRQFSNSRSEMNVSTLELGDSALYLCASSLARAASGSYEQYFGPGTRLTVT.

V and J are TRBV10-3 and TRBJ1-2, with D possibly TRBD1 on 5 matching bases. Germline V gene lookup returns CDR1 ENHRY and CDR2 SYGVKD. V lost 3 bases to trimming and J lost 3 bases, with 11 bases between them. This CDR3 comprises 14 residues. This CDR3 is CAISDGQGYYGYTF. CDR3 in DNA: TGTGCCATCAGTGACGGGCAGGGATACTATGGCTACACCTTC.

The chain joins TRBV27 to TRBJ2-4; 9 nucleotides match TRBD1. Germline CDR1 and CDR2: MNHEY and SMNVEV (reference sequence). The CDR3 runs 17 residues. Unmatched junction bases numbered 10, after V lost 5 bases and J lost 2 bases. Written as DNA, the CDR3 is TGTGCCAGCAGTCCCAACAGGGGGCGACAGACCAAAAACATTCAGTACTTC. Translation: CASSPNRGRQTKNIQYF.